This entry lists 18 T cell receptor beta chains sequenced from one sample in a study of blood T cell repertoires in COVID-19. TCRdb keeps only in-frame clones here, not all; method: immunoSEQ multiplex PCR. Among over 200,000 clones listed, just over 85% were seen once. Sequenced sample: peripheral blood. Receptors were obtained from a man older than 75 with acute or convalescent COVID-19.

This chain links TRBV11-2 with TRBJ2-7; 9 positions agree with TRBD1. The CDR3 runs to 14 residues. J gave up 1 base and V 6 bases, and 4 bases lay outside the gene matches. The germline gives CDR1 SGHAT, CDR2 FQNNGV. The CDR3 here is CASSFGQGSYEQYF. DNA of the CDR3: TGTGCCAGCAGTTTTGGACAGGGGTCCTACGAGCAGTACTTC. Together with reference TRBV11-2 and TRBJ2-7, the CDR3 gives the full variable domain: EAGVAQSPRYKIIEKRQSVAFWCNPISGHATLYWYQQILGQGPKLLIQFQNNGVVDDSQLPKDRFSAERLKGVDSTLKIQPAKLEDSAVYLCASSFGQGSYEQYFGPGTRLTVT.

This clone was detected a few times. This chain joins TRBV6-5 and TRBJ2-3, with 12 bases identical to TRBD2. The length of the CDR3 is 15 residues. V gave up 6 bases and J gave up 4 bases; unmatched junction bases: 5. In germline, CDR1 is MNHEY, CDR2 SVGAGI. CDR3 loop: CASRLTSGRSDTQYF. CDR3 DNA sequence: TGTGCCAGCAGATTGACTAGCGGGAGATCAGATACGCAGTATTTT.

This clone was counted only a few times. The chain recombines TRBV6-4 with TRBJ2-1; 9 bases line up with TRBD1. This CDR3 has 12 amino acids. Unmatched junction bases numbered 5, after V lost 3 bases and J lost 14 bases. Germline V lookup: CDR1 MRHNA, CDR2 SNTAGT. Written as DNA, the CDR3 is TGTGCCAGCAGTGAACGGACAGGGGTTAAGTTCTTC. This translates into CASSERTGVKFF.

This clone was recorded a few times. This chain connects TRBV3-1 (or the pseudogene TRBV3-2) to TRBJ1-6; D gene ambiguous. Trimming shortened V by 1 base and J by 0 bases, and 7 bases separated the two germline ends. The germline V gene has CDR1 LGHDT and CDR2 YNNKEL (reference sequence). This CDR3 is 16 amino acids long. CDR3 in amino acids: CASSQVSGSYNSPLHF. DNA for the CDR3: TGTGCCAGCAGCCAAGTTTCGGGCTCCTATAATTCACCCCTCCACTTT.

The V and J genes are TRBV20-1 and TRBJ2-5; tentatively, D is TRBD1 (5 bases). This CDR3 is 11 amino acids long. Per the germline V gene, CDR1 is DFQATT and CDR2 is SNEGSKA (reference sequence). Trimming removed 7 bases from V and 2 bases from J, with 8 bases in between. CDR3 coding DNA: TGCAGTGTCCAGGGTCAAGAGACCCAGTACTTC. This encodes CSVQGQETQYF.

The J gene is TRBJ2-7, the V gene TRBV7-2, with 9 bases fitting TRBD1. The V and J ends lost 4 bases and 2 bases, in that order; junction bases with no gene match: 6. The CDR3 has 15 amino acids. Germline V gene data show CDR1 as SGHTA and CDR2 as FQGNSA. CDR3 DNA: TGTGCCAGCAGCTCCGGACAGGGGATCGCCTACGAGCAGTACTTC. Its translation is CASSSGQGIAYEQYF.

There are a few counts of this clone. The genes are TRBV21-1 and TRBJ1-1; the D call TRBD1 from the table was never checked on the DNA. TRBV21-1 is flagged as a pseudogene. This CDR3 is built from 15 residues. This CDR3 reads CASSKVWKGDTEAFF. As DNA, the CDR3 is TGTGCCAGCAGCAAAGTTTGGAAGGGGGACACTGAAGCTTTCTTT.

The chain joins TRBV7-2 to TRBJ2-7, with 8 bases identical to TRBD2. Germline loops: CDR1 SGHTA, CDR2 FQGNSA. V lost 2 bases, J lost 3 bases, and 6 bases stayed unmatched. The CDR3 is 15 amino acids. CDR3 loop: CASSLQAGVFYEQYF. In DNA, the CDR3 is TGTGCCAGCAGCTTACAAGCGGGAGTCTTCTACGAGCAGTACTTC.

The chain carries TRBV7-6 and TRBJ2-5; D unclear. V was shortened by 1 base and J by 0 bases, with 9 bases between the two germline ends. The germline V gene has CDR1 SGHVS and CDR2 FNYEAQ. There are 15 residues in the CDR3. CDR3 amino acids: CASSLVFSYQETQYF. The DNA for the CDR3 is TGTGCCAGCAGCTTAGTTTTCTCGTACCAAGAGACCCAGTACTTC.

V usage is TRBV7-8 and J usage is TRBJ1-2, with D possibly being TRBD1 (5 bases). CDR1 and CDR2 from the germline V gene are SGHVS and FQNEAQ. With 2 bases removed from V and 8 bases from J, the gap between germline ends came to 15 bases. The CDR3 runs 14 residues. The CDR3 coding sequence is TGTGCCAGCAGCTTAAGTCAGGGAGGATGGGGCTACACCTTC. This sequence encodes CASSLSQGGWGYTF.

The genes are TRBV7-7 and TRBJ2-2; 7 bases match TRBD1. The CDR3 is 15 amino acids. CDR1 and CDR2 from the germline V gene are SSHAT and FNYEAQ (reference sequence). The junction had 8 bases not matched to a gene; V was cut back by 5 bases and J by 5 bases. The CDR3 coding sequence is TGTGCCAGCAGCCCAGGGCAGGGGGTGACCGGGGAGCTGTTTTTT. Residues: CASSPGQGVTGELFF. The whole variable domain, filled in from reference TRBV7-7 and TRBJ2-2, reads GAGVSQSPRYKVTKRGQDVTLRCDPISSHATLYWYQQALGQGPEFLTYFNYEAQPDKSGLPSDRFSAERPEGSISTLTIQRTEQRDSAMYRCASSPGQGVTGELFFGEGSRLTVL.

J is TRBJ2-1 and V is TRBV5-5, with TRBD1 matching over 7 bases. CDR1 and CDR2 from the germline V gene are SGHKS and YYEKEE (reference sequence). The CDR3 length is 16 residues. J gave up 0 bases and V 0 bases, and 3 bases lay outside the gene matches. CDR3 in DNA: TGTGCCAGCAGCTTGGGGGCAGGGGGCTCCTACAATGAGCAGTTCTTC. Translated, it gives CASSLGAGGSYNEQFF.

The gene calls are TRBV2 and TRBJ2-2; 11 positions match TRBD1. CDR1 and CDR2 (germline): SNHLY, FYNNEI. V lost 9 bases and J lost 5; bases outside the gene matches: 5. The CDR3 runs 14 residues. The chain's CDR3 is CAREGQGVTGELFF. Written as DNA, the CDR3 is TGTGCCAGAGAGGGACAGGGGGTAACCGGGGAGCTGTTTTTT.

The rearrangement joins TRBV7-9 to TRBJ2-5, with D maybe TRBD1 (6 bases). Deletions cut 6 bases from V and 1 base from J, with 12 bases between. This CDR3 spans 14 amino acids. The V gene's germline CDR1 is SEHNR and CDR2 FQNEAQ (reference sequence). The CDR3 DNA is TGTGCCAGCAGAGATAGGACAGTCCAAGAGACCCAGTACTTC. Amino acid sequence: CASRDRTVQETQYF.

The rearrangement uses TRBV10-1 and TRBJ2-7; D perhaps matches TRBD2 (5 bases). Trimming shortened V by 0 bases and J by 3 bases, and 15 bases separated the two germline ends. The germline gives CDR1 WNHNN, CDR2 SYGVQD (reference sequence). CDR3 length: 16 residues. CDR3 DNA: TGCGCCAGCAGTGAGTCCGCCGAGGGAAGGATCTACGAGCAGTACTTC. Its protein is CASSESAEGRIYEQYF.

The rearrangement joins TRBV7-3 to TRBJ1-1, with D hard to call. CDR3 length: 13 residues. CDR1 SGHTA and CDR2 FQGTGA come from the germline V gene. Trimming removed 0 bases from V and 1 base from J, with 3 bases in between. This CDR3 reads CASSLTRNTEAFF. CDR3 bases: TGTGCCAGCAGCTTAACCAGGAACACTGAAGCTTTCTTT.

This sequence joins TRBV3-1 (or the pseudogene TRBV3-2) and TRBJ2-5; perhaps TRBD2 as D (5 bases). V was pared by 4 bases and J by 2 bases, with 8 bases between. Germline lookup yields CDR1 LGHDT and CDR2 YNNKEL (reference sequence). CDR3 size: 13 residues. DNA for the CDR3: TGTGCCAGCAGCCCAACGGGGCAAGAGACCCAGTACTTC. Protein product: CASSPTGQETQYF.

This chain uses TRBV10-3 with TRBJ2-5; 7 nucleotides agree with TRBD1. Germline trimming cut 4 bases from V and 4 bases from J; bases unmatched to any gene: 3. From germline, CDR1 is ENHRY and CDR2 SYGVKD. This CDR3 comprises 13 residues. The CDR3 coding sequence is TGTGCCATCAGTGGGGCAGGGGGAGAGACCCAGTACTTC. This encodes CAISGAGGETQYF.